This T cell receptor (beta chain) was sequenced for a study of T cell changes during pregnancy in multiple sclerosis. The repertoire was sequenced with immunoSEQ multiplex PCR; TCRdb's copy has only in-frame clones and lacks some. The sample contains over 30,000 clones, about 90% of which appear only once. The CDR3 runs 14 residues. V gave up 4 bases and J gave up 8 bases; unmatched junction bases: 10. Germline assignment: CDR1 SGHTA and CDR2 FQGTGA. The receptor comes from a female donor in good health, enrolled as a control in a pregnancy study. V and J are TRBV7-3 and TRBJ1-2, with 7 positions matching TRBD1. The sequencing used CD4+ T cells from peripheral blood mononuclear cells, collected in the third trimester of pregnancy. The CDR3 loop is CASSSGTVKGGYTF. Here the CDR3 DNA reads TGTGCCAGCAGCTCCGGGACAGTTAAAGGAGGCTACACCTTC.